This entry concerns a single T cell receptor (beta chain). The antigen is undetermined. The entry originates in a study of cytomegalovirus exposure and HLA in healthy donors. Study conclusions and caveats: Across donors, sequencing depth was assumed by presence/absence analyses to be roughly uniform. Cytomegalovirus association was listed for about 170 TCR beta chains. Using a false discovery rate of 0.05, a later analysis showed that 16,951 TCR beta sequences were associated with HLA alleles. As was reported, the HLA-A and HLA-B alleles of most subjects were accurately predicted from TCR beta sequences.

CDR1 is SGDLS, CDR2 YYNGEE, per germline. Trimming took off 4 bases at V and 4 bases at J, with 14 bases between the two ends. The CDR3 length is 14 residues. It was with 60 Vbeta and 13 Jbeta primers that the PCR ran. Sequencing was performed with immunoSEQ multiplex PCR; in TCRdb, only in-frame clones are kept and a portion is missing. The sample contains 98,000 or so clones, around 80% of which appear only once. Source material: PBMCs. The sequence was obtained from a woman aged 18-29 years in good health and CMV-seropositive. The chain links TRBV9 to TRBJ1-1; possibly TRBD1 for D (6 bases). CDR3 loop: CASSPSGGRTEAFF. DNA of the CDR3: TGTGCCAGCAGCCCTAGCGGGGGGCGCACTGAAGCTTTCTTT. Filled out from reference TRBV9 and TRBJ1-1, the complete variable domain reads DSGVTQTPKHLITATGQRVTLRCSPRSGDLSVYWYQQSLDQGLQFLIQYYNGEERAKGNILERFSAQQFPDLHSELNLSSLELGDSALYFCASSPSGGRTEAFFGQGTRLTVV.